This T cell receptor (beta chain) appears in the sequencing data of a study of blood T cell repertoires in COVID-19. This table comes from immunoSEQ multiplex PCR, and its TCRdb copy is limited to in-frame clones, with some not included. Of approximately 440,000 clones detected, approximately 89% appear once; the ten largest clones hold around 12%. The CDR3 loop spans 16 amino acids. Germline V gene sequence: CDR1 SQVTM, CDR2 ANQGSEA. The germline V and J ends were trimmed by 0 bases and 2 bases, with 11 bases remaining between them. Source material: peripheral blood. The receptor was derived from a woman aged 50 to 65 with COVID-19, enrolled during active disease. The gene calls are TRBV29-1 and TRBJ2-6, with D unclear. CDR3 nucleotides: TGCAGCGTTGAAGACAGAAACTATCCTGGGGCCAACGTCCTGACTTTC. Translated: CSVEDRNYPGANVLTF.